This TCR beta chain was retrieved from a study of blood T cell repertoires in COVID-19. Turning to the study itself: Samples representing acute and convalescent COVID-19 were sourced from the United States, Italy and Spain. The analysed material was cDNA or gDNA that came from T cells, B-cell-depleted T cells, or PBMCs.

CDR1 and CDR2 from the germline V gene are MGHRA and YSYEKL. The V gene end was trimmed by 3 bases and the J gene end by 3 bases; junction bases not matched to a gene: 5. The CDR3 is 14 amino acids. Original analysis: Using reference gene primer amplification, nucleated cell counts were estimated. Assay used: immunoSEQ multiplex PCR; TCRdb lists only in-frame clones, some missing. The V and J calls and clone size come from that table; D and trimming were worked out from the DNA. The repertoire holds 130,000 to 150,000 clones, with roughly 87% as singletons. This clone showed up just once. The genes are TRBV4-1 and TRBJ2-7; 7 nucleotides align to TRBD1. The sequenced sample was peripheral blood. This TCR came from a human donor in a cohort sampled during active COVID-19. CDR3 DNA sequence: TGCGCCAGCAGCCACCAACGGGACAGCTACGAGCAGTACTTC. This sequence encodes CASSHQRDSYEQYF.